This T cell receptor beta chain emerged from a study of radiation and T cells in renal cell carcinoma (dated by TCRdb to the early 2020s). For the wider study: In total, roughly 53 samples underwent TCR beta sequencing: some 25 tumors plus 27 peripheral blood samples. The last blood draw happened 4 weeks after radiation, timed to coincide with nephrectomy. In the approximately 58 samples combined, fewer than 5 million unique CDR3 nucleotide sequences were found, encoding approximately 2,800,000 unique CDR3 amino acid sequences. The paper as a whole reports these results and caveats: Because the trial had a single-armed design, the trial could not examine how radiation dose or scheduling affected the TCR repertoire. No pretreatment tumor biopsies were available, so the baseline intratumoral presence of clonotypes could not be determined. Blood repertoire dynamics were not followed beyond 4 weeks after treatment. Top tumor clonotypes rose in blood from baseline to 2 weeks post-radiation, then contracted by 4 weeks, suggesting transient expansion of tumor-resident clones.

As for this clone: Its antigen is not yet known. No clone much larger than this one lies a single base away; base qualities are absent.

CDR1 and CDR2, looked up from the germline V gene (reference sequence), are MNHEY and SMNVEV. The CDR3 has 17 amino acids, counting the end cysteine and phenylalanine. The only DNA kept is the CDR3, 51 bases in frame from the first base. At the junction V is shortened by 4 bases and J by 4 bases; bases outside the gene matches: 12. Explained via the paper, the time point label denotes: blood 4 weeks post-SBRT, at nephrectomy. The treatment or condition label, read with the paper, signifies: 15 Gy SBRT to primary tumor, nephrectomy 4 weeks later. Samples were obtained from a clinical trial, in which 15 Gy stereotactic body radiation therapy was delivered to primary renal cell carcinomas and nephrectomy was performed 4 weeks later. Serial peripheral blood from radiation-treated patients was sampled at baseline, 2 weeks and 4 weeks after SBRT to track tumor-enriched clonotypes. Renal cell carcinoma with clear cell pathology was present in all patients. The QIAamp DNA Blood Mini Kit (Qiagen) was used to prepare genomic DNA for TCR sequencing. The analyses included just those samples that passed every quality control check.

TCR beta libraries were generated from genomic DNA with the immunoSEQ kit, following the manufacturer's recommendations. To prepare libraries, a first multiplex PCR with proprietary primers was run, followed by a second PCR that added unique barcodes, and a bead cleanup was done after each round. A positive control reaction and a negative control reaction, both provided in the kit, were run with every batch of samples. The final libraries were assessed on an Agilent 4200 TapeStation D1000 ScreenTape, pooled by volume, and quantified by qPCR. Sequencing ran on an Illumina NextSeq500 with a MidOutput 150-cycle cartridge, using 156 Read1 and 15 Index1 cycles with kit custom primers. The pooled library was loaded at around 1.1 pM with an approximately 20% PhiX control spike-in. The paper's data handling went like this. Vendor-processed data were analyzed in R, with a clonotype defined as all T cells sharing the same CDR3 nucleotide sequence. For clone abundance analyses, frequencies were normalized to the 10,000 most abundant clones in each sample. Public T cell clones, which averaged fewer than five per sample, were removed prior to analysis. Tumor-enriched clonotypes and baseline blood-enriched clonotypes were defined as those with an abundance difference of at least 32-fold between compartments. A beta-binomial differential abundance model was applied to find clonotypes that expanded or contracted between blood time points. Tumor-blood repertoire similarity was measured with the Baroni-Urbani and Buser coefficient, and groups were compared using two-tailed Wilcoxon tests in R. The table comes from immuneACCESS by way of TCRdb, which keeps in-frame sequences with V and J called. Part of the clones is missing from these tables; in studies checked, under half for an unresolved V gene and the rest for unknown reasons. V, J and clone size derive from that table, while D and trimming were established from the DNA sequence. The sample contains over 60,000 clones, roughly 85% of them found a single time. Over 2% of the sample belongs to the ten largest clones.

The TCR originated in a woman aged 60-70 years with renal cell carcinoma. Sequenced material: blood, taken from a patient whose treatment included radiotherapy and nephrectomy. The rearranged segments are TRBV27 and TRBJ1-5; the junction holds 8 bases that match TRBD1. The nucleotide sequence is TGTGCCAGCAGTTCAACCGGACAGGGAAATGGGAATCAGCCCCAGCATTTT. Its translation reads: CASSSTGQGNGNQPQHF.